The 8 T cell receptor beta chains in this list originate from one sample, sequenced in a study of Tregs in tolerant kidney transplant recipients. Related graft donors supplied nonmyeloablative bone marrow transplants, and mixed chimerism was transient. Data came from immunoSEQ multiplex PCR; TCRdb stores just in-frame clones and leaves some out. The sample includes tens of thousands of clones, roughly nine tenths of them seen just once. The input for sequencing was CD4+ T cells from blood (PBMCs), taken 24 months after the transplant. The receptors were sampled from a human patient who received a combined kidney and bone marrow transplant. Certain T cells may be donor cells from the graft.

This chain connects TRBV7-3 to TRBJ2-6; 7 bases agree with TRBD1. CDR3 size: 16 residues. With V trimmed by 5 bases and J by 0 bases, 4 bases remained unmatched. Germline V gene sequence: CDR1 SGHTA, CDR2 FQGTGA. The CDR3 DNA sequence: TGTGCCAGCAGCATCGACAGGGCCTCTGGGGCCAACGTCCTGACTTTC. This encodes CASSIDRASGANVLTF.

This chain connects TRBV19 to TRBJ2-3; TRBD2 agrees at 10 bases. This CDR3 region has 14 residues. Trimming took 6 bases from V and 1 from J; bases not matched to a gene: 1. CDR1 LNHDA and CDR2 SQIVND come from the germline V gene (reference sequence). CDR3: CASSGTSGTDTQYF. CDR3 sequence (DNA): TGTGCCAGTAGCGGGACTAGCGGCACAGATACGCAGTATTTT.

This chain links TRBV2 with TRBJ1-2, with D possibly TRBD1 on 6 matching bases. Deletions cut 7 bases from V and 8 bases from J, with 23 bases between. CDR1 is SNHLY, CDR2 FYNNEI, per germline. The CDR3 loop spans 15 amino acids. This CDR3 reads CASNIRTAGAEGYTF. CDR3 DNA: TGTGCCAGCAACATTAGAACCGCAGGGGCGGAAGGCTACACCTTC.

The chain is built from TRBV7-7 and TRBJ2-5; 12 bases line up with TRBD2. The V gene's germline CDR1 is SSHAT and CDR2 FNYEAQ (reference sequence). The V segment lost 0 bases and the J segment 4 bases; nucleotides outside the gene matches: 3. The length of the CDR3 is 16 residues. The CDR3: CASSLALAGGVETQYF. DNA of the CDR3: TGTGCCAGCAGCTTAGCACTAGCGGGGGGTGTAGAGACCCAGTACTTC.

Comment on this clone: At one boundary the junction diverges from the germline segment, which might be a read error. This sequence joins TRBV19 and TRBJ1-3; D might be TRBD1 (6 bases). The CDR3 spans 18 residues. Looked up from germline, CDR1 is LNHDA and CDR2 is SQIVND (reference sequence). The CDR3 DNA follows: TGTGCCAGTAGTTCAACGGGGCGGAACAGGGTCCCGGGAAACTCCATATATTTT. It encodes CASSSTGRNRVPGNSIYF.

This chain links TRBV18 with TRBJ2-1; TRBD2 matches at 9 bases. The CDR3 runs to 21 residues. V was pared by 0 bases and J by 5 bases, with 20 bases of the junction left unmatched. Germline CDR1 KGHSH, CDR2 LQKENI. CDR3 loop: CASSPPRRVASGIGLNNEQFF. In nucleotides, the CDR3 is TGTGCCAGCTCACCACCACGAAGGGTTGCTAGCGGGATCGGGCTGAACAATGAGCAGTTCTTC.

The chain employs TRBV5-5 and TRBJ2-7; TRBD1 might be the D (5 bases). There are 12 residues in the CDR3. The germline V gene has CDR1 SGHKS and CDR2 YYEKEE (reference sequence). Trimming left V 4 bases short and J 4 bases short, with 9 bases between. The CDR3 DNA reads as TGTGCCAGCAGCCGAGACAGATACGAGCAGTACTTC. It is translated as CASSRDRYEQYF.

This clone appeared a few times. The chain recombines TRBV15 with TRBJ1-4; D call uncertain. Germline CDR1 LNHNV, CDR2 YYDKDF (reference sequence). Trimming left V 5 bases short and J 7 bases short, with 8 bases between. The CDR3 covers 12 residues. CDR3 region: CATSRWSEKLFF. In DNA, the CDR3 is TGTGCCACCAGCCGTTGGAGTGAAAAACTGTTTTTT.